The 31 T cell receptor beta chains below all came from one sample that was sequenced in a study of cytomegalovirus exposure and HLA in healthy donors. Amplification used 60 Vbeta primers and 13 Jbeta primers. Only in-frame clones appear in the TCRdb table, and some are missing; sequencing was by immunoSEQ multiplex PCR. The repertoire holds 70,000 to 100,000 clones, with 80% as singletons. Sequences were obtained from PBMCs. These receptors all come from a man aged 50 to 59 in good health and CMV-seropositive.

The V call is TRBV9, the J call TRBJ2-7; 7 bases agree with TRBD2. The CDR3 spans 15 residues. The ends lost 0 bases at V and 4 bases at J; junction bases unmatched: 7. Germline V gene sequence: CDR1 SGDLS, CDR2 YYNGEE. CDR3 DNA: TGTGCCAGCAGCGTAGATGCGGGAGCTATTTACGAGCAGTACTTC. Translating it yields CASSVDAGAIYEQYF. The complete variable domain, with remaining parts taken from reference TRBV9 and TRBJ2-7, reads DSGVTQTPKHLITATGQRVTLRCSPRSGDLSVYWYQQSLDQGLQFLIQYYNGEERAKGNILERFSAQQFPDLHSELNLSSLELGDSALYFCASSVDAGAIYEQYFGPGTRLTVT.

V gene TRBV13 combines with J gene TRBJ2-3; D might be TRBD2 (7 bases). Between the trimmed V and J ends, which lost 6 bases and 3 bases, there was a span of 16 bases. CDR3 length equals 15 residues. CDR1 PRHDT and CDR2 FYEKMQ come from the germline V gene (reference sequence). CDR3 nucleotide sequence: TGTGCCAGCAGTTCCCAAGGGGGGGAGACAGATACGCAGTATTTT. Its protein is CASSSQGGETDTQYF.

This rearrangement joins TRBV29-1 to TRBJ2-1; 7 nucleotides match TRBD1. The CDR3 runs 15 residues. Germline loops: CDR1 SQVTM, CDR2 ANQGSEA. The trim removed 2 bases at V and 4 bases at J, leaving 8 bases unmatched. The CDR3 DNA is TGCAGCGTTGAATTTTGGGACAGTAATTACAATGAGCAGTTCTTC. Its translation: CSVEFWDSNYNEQFF.

This clone was counted a few times. This likely came from a read error, as a far larger clone is one base away. The chain couples TRBV7-9 to TRBJ2-6; 9 bases fit TRBD2. The CDR3 extends over 17 amino acids. Germline V gene lookup returns CDR1 SEHNR and CDR2 FQNEAQ (reference sequence). The CDR3 sequence: CSSSFPAGGSGANVLTF. CDR3 DNA: TGTTCCAGCAGCTTCCCAGCGGGAGGATCTGGGGCCAACGTCCTGACTTTC.

This clone has more than one count but fewer than ten. The rearrangement links TRBV19 to TRBJ1-5, with 7 bases lining up with TRBD1. Trimming at V came to 6 bases and at J to 5 bases, leaving 7 bases not matched to a gene. Germline CDR1 LNHDA, CDR2 SQIVND (reference sequence). The CDR3 loop spans 14 amino acids. The CDR3 region is CASRNGQEYQPQHF. CDR3 nucleotide sequence: TGTGCCAGTAGGAATGGACAGGAGTATCAGCCCCAGCATTTT.

The genes are TRBV30 and TRBJ1-1; possible D gene TRBD1, 5 bases. The CDR3 sequence is 16 residues long. V was cut by 2 bases and J by 7 bases, with 23 bases left in between. Germline-derived CDR1 and CDR2 are GTSNPN and SVGIG (reference sequence). CDR3 DNA: TGTGCCTGGAGTCGTTCGAGGCTCGGGGGTGAGGGTGAAGCTTTCTTT. This gives the protein CAWSRSRLGGEGEAFF. Drawing the rest from reference TRBV30 and TRBJ1-1, the complete variable domain is SQTIHQWPATLVQPVGSPLSLECTVEGTSNPNLYWYRQAAGRGLQLLFYSVGIGQISSEVPQNLSASRPQDRQFILSSKKLLLSDSGFYLCAWSRSRLGGEGEAFFGQGTRLTVV.

This chain joins TRBV27 and TRBJ1-4; D is undetermined. Germline CDR1 reads MNHEY; CDR2 reads SMNVEV (reference sequence). The CDR3 is made up of 14 amino acids. The V gene lost 5 bases and the J gene lost 5 bases, with 12 bases spanning the gap. In nucleotides, the CDR3 is TGTGCCAGCAGTCCGCCAGGATCCAATGAAAAACTGTTTTTT. Its translation: CASSPPGSNEKLFF.

The chain uses TRBV19 and TRBJ2-3; 8 bases agree with TRBD1. Germline assignment: CDR1 LNHDA and CDR2 SQIVND (reference sequence). V dropped 5 bases and J dropped 4; count of bases not matched to a gene: 8. CDR3 length: 15 amino acids. The CDR3 DNA sequence: TGTGCCAGTAGTGAAACAGGGGGATTGGCAGATACGCAGTATTTT. This sequence encodes CASSETGGLADTQYF.

This clone was observed once. V gene TRBV5-1 combines with J gene TRBJ2-1; D may be TRBD1 (6 bases). CDR3 size: 15 residues. The V gene's germline CDR1 is SGHRS and CDR2 YFSETQ. Trimming took off 0 bases at V and 5 bases at J, with 12 bases between the two ends. CDR3 sequence reads: CASSLEQGRDNEQFF. CDR3 in DNA: TGCGCCAGCAGCTTGGAACAGGGAAGGGACAATGAGCAGTTCTTC.

The sample holds a few counts of this clone. Since no conserved phenylalanine or tryptophan closes the CDR3, a read error is the likely cause. No DNA is shown, since the ends of the CDR3 on it are uncertain; the CDR3 is the one TCRdb lists. This CDR3 reads CAWSLLHT. The chain is built from TRBV30 and TRBJ2-7; TRBD2 is taken as the D call from the table, unchecked against the DNA. A total of 8 residues make up the CDR3, ends included. Germline loops: CDR1 GTSNPN, CDR2 SVGIG (reference sequence).

This chain uses TRBV5-1 with TRBJ1-2, with 8 positions matching TRBD1. J gave up 4 bases and V 1 base, and 3 bases lay outside the gene matches. Germline CDR1 reads SGHRS; CDR2 reads YFSETQ. This CDR3 region has 14 residues. DNA of the CDR3: TGCGCCAGCAGCTTGCCCGGGACAGGCTATGGCTACACCTTC. This codes for CASSLPGTGYGYTF. Using reference TRBV5-1 and TRBJ1-2 for the parts outside the CDR3, the full variable domain is KAGVTQTPRYLIKTRGQQVTLSCSPISGHRSVSWYQQTPGQGLQFLFEYFSETQRNKGNFPGRFSGRQFSNSRSEMNVSTLELGDSALYLCASSLPGTGYGYTFGSGTRLTVV.

This chain connects TRBV7-9 to TRBJ1-1; D gene unclear. The length of the CDR3 is 13 residues. The germline V gene has CDR1 SEHNR and CDR2 FQNEAQ (reference sequence). Trimming stripped 5 bases from V and 3 bases from J, with 10 bases between. In DNA, the CDR3 is TGTGCCAGCAGCCCCGACGGGTACACTGAAGCTTTCTTT. Residues: CASSPDGYTEAFF.

The V call is TRBV7-9, the J call TRBJ1-5, with D possibly being TRBD1 (5 bases). The V gene lost 1 base and the J gene lost 5 bases, with 12 bases spanning the gap. The CDR3 extends over 15 amino acids. Germline loops: CDR1 SEHNR, CDR2 FQNEAQ (reference sequence). The CDR3 here is CASSLGGTGYQPQHF. Here the CDR3 DNA reads TGTGCCAGCAGCTTAGGCGGGACGGGTTATCAGCCCCAGCATTTT.

V and J are TRBV21-1 and TRBJ2-2; the listed D gene, TRBD2, was not tested against the DNA. TRBV21-1 is described as a pseudogene. The CDR3 has 16 residues. CDR3 sequence reads: CASSKVGSANTGELFF. CDR3 nucleotides: TGTGCCAGCAGCAAAGTTGGGAGCGCGAACACCGGGGAGCTGTTTTTT.

With respect to this clone: One junction end does not reproduce the germline sequence, and a read error may be involved. The chain couples TRBV19 to TRBJ2-6, with a tentative D call TRBD1 (5 bases). In germline, CDR1 is LNHDA, CDR2 SQIVND (reference sequence). The CDR3 extends over 15 amino acids. CDR3 residues: CASSIFHSGANGLTF. DNA for the CDR3: TGTGCCAGTAGTATCTTCCACTCTGGGGCCAACGGCCTGACTTTC.

The V and J genes are TRBV30 and TRBJ1-5; TRBD1 is a possible D gene (5 bases). Germline CDR1 is GTSNPN and CDR2 is SVGIG (reference sequence). Trimming shortened V by 2 bases and J by 6 bases, and 14 bases separated the two germline ends. This CDR3 region has 14 residues. CDR3 DNA sequence: TGTGCCTGGAGTTTCGGGGGAATCGGTCAGCCCCAGCATTTT. Protein: CAWSFGGIGQPQHF.

This clone showed up just once. The rearrangement joins TRBV7-2 to TRBJ1-2, with a possible D match to TRBD1 (5 bases). Between the trimmed V and J ends, which lost 4 bases and 4 bases, there was a span of 13 bases. Germline loops: CDR1 SGHTA, CDR2 FQGNSA. This CDR3 has 14 amino acids. The CDR3 sequence: CASSSSSGGYGYTF. CDR3 nucleotide sequence: TGTGCCAGCAGCTCCTCGTCGGGGGGCTATGGCTACACCTTC.

This CDR3 is CASSLDGRGADTQYF. For the CDR3, the DNA is TGTGCCAGCAGCTTAGACGGCAGGGGAGCAGATACGCAGTATTTT. The J gene is TRBJ2-3, the V gene TRBV7-2, with a tentative D call TRBD1 (6 bases). V was shortened by 1 base and J by 4 bases, with 12 bases between the two germline ends. The CDR3 has 15 amino acids. Looked up from germline, CDR1 is SGHTA and CDR2 is FQGNSA.

This chain connects TRBV2 to TRBJ2-1; 7 nucleotides agree with TRBD2. Looked up from germline, CDR1 is SNHLY and CDR2 is FYNNEI. The CDR3 has 14 residues. J gave up 2 bases and V 8 bases, and 6 bases lay outside the gene matches. DNA of the CDR3: TGTGCCAGCGGGGAGACTAGCCCCTACAATGAGCAGTTCTTC. Protein sequence: CASGETSPYNEQFF.

This chain links TRBV19 with TRBJ1-5; D might be TRBD1 (5 bases). Germline V gene data show CDR1 as LNHDA and CDR2 as SQIVND (reference sequence). The length of the CDR3 is 19 residues. V dropped 0 bases and J dropped 7 bases, with 25 bases sitting between them. CDR3 sequence reads: CASSIDAALRTSRAQPQHF. The CDR3 bases are TGTGCCAGTAGTATAGATGCGGCTCTCCGGACATCACGCGCCCAGCCCCAGCATTTT.

The CDR3: CASSQGPGTENTEAFF. CDR3 sequence (DNA): TGCGCCAGCAGCCAAGGCCCCGGGACAGAGAACACTGAAGCTTTCTTT. The chain has TRBV4-1 and TRBJ1-1; TRBD1 matches 7 bases. CDR3 length equals 16 residues. Germline CDR1 MGHRA, CDR2 YSYEKL. V lost 1 base to trimming and J lost 1 base; unmatched junction nucleotides: 6.

CDR3 coding DNA: TGTGCCAGCAGGGAGGGACTAGCGGGAGTCGAGCAGTACTTC. Its translation: CASREGLAGVEQYF. The chain is built from TRBV6-5 and TRBJ2-5; 14 nucleotides match TRBD2. The J call may be mistaken, given a closer DNA end match to TRBJ2-7. Per germline, CDR1 MNHEY and CDR2 SVGAGI. CDR3 size: 14 residues.

The chain combines TRBV7-2 with TRBJ1-1; the D gene is possibly TRBD1 (6 bases). Germline values: CDR1 SGHTA, CDR2 FQGNSA. V lost 1 base, J lost 1 base, and 10 bases lay in between. The CDR3 covers 15 residues. CDR3 in amino acids: CASSLVGQRNTEAFF. The CDR3 DNA follows: TGTGCCAGCAGCTTAGTTGGACAGCGGAACACTGAAGCTTTCTTT.

The chain links TRBV5-1 to TRBJ2-3; TRBD1 is a possible D gene (7 bases). With 1 base removed from V and 0 bases from J, the gap between germline ends came to 15 bases. The germline gives CDR1 SGHRS, CDR2 YFSETQ. CDR3 length equals 17 residues. The CDR3 is CASSLKVGGGSTDTQYF. DNA for the CDR3: TGCGCCAGCAGCTTGAAAGTTGGAGGGGGCAGCACAGATACGCAGTATTTT.

The V call is TRBV2, the J call TRBJ1-2; 8 positions match TRBD1. Germline V gene sequence: CDR1 SNHLY, CDR2 FYNNEI. The junction had 0 bases not matched to a gene; V was cut back by 6 bases and J by 6 bases. This CDR3 spans 11 amino acids. CDR3 region: CASRTGDGYTF. In DNA form, the CDR3 reads TGTGCCAGCAGGACAGGGGATGGCTACACCTTC. The variable domain in full, completed from reference TRBV2 and TRBJ1-2, reads EPEVTQTPSHQVTQMGQEVILRCVPISNHLYFYWYRQILGQKVEFLVSFYNNEISEKSEIFDDQFSVERPDGSNFTLKIRSTKLEDSAMYFCASRTGDGYTFGSGTRLTVV.

About this clone itself: The junction departs from the called germline gene at one end, perhaps through a read error. V and J are TRBV19 and TRBJ2-6; 9 nucleotides align to TRBD1. From germline, CDR1 is LNHDA and CDR2 SQIVND (reference sequence). The CDR3 extends over 17 amino acids. The CDR3 is CASKGQGSHSGANGLTF. Here the CDR3 DNA reads TGTGCCAGTAAGGGACAGGGCTCCCACTCTGGGGCCAACGGCCTGACTTTC.

The V call is TRBV7-2, the J call TRBJ2-1; 9 nucleotides agree with TRBD2. The CDR3 loop spans 16 amino acids. J lost 5 bases, V lost 5 bases, and 10 bases had no gene match. CDR1 and CDR2 from the germline V gene are SGHTA and FQGNSA. For the CDR3, the DNA is TGTGCCAGCAGCCCGTGGGCTAGCGGGACCAACAATGAGCAGTTCTTC. This encodes CASSPWASGTNNEQFF.

This chain joins TRBV5-1 and TRBJ2-3; the D gene is possibly TRBD2 (6 bases). There are 14 residues in the CDR3. Germline CDR1 reads SGHRS; CDR2 reads YFSETQ. Trimming left V 4 bases short and J 6 bases short, with 15 bases between. The CDR3 DNA is TGCGCCAGCAGCACGGGAGTGACTTGGGATACGCAGTATTTT. Translated, it gives CASSTGVTWDTQYF.

The chain has TRBV9 and TRBJ2-3; D remains ambiguous. V lost 3 bases to trimming and J lost 1 base, with 9 bases between them. The germline CDR1 and CDR2 sequences are SGDLS and YYNGEE. The length of the CDR3 is 14 residues. In DNA, the CDR3 is TGTGCCAGCAGCGCTGTTGAGGGCACAGATACGCAGTATTTT. Translated: CASSAVEGTDTQYF. Variable domain in full (rest from reference TRBV9 and TRBJ2-3): DSGVTQTPKHLITATGQRVTLRCSPRSGDLSVYWYQQSLDQGLQFLIQYYNGEERAKGNILERFSAQQFPDLHSELNLSSLELGDSALYFCASSAVEGTDTQYFGPGTRLTVL.

This rearrangement joins TRBV9 to TRBJ2-5; D might be TRBD2 (6 bases). The CDR3 runs 14 residues. V lost 0 bases and J lost 5, with 11 bases in between. Germline CDR1 SGDLS, CDR2 YYNGEE. The CDR3 sequence is CASSVGRGWETQYF. The CDR3 DNA sequence: TGTGCCAGCAGCGTAGGGCGGGGTTGGGAGACCCAGTACTTC.

This clone has just one count. The rearrangement joins TRBV2 to TRBJ2-2; 11 bases map to TRBD2. CDR3 length: 15 residues. CDR1 is SNHLY and CDR2 is FYNNEI in the germline V gene. With V trimmed by 6 bases and J by 5 bases, 5 bases remained unmatched. In DNA, the CDR3 is TGTGCCAGCAGCGGACGGACTAGCGGGACCGGGGAGCTGTTTTTT. Amino acids: CASSGRTSGTGELFF.